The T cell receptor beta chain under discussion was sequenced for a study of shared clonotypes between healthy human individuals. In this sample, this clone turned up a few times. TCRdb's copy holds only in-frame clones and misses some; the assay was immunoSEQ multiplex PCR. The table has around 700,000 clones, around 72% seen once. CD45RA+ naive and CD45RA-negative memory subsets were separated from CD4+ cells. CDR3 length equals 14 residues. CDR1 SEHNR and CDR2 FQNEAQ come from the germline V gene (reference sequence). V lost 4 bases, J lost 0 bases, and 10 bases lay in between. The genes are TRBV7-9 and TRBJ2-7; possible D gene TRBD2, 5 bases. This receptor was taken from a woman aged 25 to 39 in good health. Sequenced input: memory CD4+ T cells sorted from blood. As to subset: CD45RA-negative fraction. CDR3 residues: CASSWAGSSYEQYF. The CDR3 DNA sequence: TGTGCCAGCAGCTGGGCGGGCAGCTCCTACGAGCAGTACTTC.